The entry that follows covers one T cell receptor (beta chain) sequence. As yet, its antigen is unknown. These data come from a study of post-analysis software for immune sequencing data. Study information: As for disease course, relapsing-remitting, secondary progressive and progressive-relapsing multiple sclerosis were all included. Broader study findings: TRBV5-6, TRBV5-1 and TRBV20-1 belonged to a set of roughly five TRBV segments that were more frequent in patients than controls. Compared with controls, patients showed significantly lower normalized Chao1 diversity. With F measure, samples from one preparation batch clustered together strongly.

TCR beta libraries were prepared from cDNA with unique molecular identifiers. Yield was roughly 0.5 million cDNA molecules from roughly 1 to 10 million T cells. TCRdb used MiXCR to reprocess the PCR reads, holding one entry per CDR3 protein. Counted here are about 770,000 distinct CDR3 sequences, under 60% occurring once; the ten biggest clones make up approximately 4.4%. The CDR3 has 15 amino acids. V dropped 7 bases and J dropped 6; count of bases not matched to a gene: 8. Source material: blood. This clonotype was obtained from a girl aged 10 to 17 with multiple sclerosis. This chain links TRBV12-3 or TRBV12-4 with TRBJ2-1, with TRBD2 matching over 11 bases. CDR3 DNA sequence: TGTGCCAGCACCGGGACTAGCGGCCTGTCCAATGAGCAGTTCTTC. Translation: CASTGTSGLSNEQFF.